This TCR beta chain is drawn from a study of shared clonotypes between healthy human individuals. Overall study context: Contributing individuals were a couple of females and a few males aged 18 to 49.

With respect to this clone: What it binds is not known. Other DNA sequences in the sample encode the same CDR3.

Replicate PCRs run on unsorted PBMC used roughly 0.3 ug DNA, which was approximately 30,000 T cell genomes. Measured with immunoSEQ multiplex PCR; TCRdb has only the in-frame clones, and not every one. The data contain about half a million clones, roughly 83% of them singletons. Overall study results and limits: Donors were few, which limited the genetic and exposure-history diversity represented.

The CDR3 is 11 residues long. The V gene's germline CDR1 is GTSNPN and CDR2 SVGIG (reference sequence). The V gene lost 2 bases and the J gene lost 2 bases, with 3 bases spanning the gap. There were only Caucasian adults among the donors, and all lived in Nashville, Tennessee. The sequenced material came from PBMCs. The chain is built from TRBV30 and TRBJ1-2; no clear D gene. The receptor's source is a woman aged 40 to 50 in good health. Some clones in this sample may be carry-over from other donors' samples. The CDR3 nucleotides read TGTGCCTGGAGTTTGAACTATGGCTACACCTTC. Residues: CAWSLNYGYTF.